A selection of T cell receptor beta chains follows, all from one sample in a study of T cell clones after liver transplantation. Repertoires were generated with immunoSEQ multiplex PCR, while TCRdb's copy carries only in-frame clones and drops some. The sample consists of roughly 57,000 clones, around 75% of them appearing once. The sample here was CD4+ T cells from blood, taken before liver transplant. The receptors come from a human donor who received a liver transplant. Both conserved end residues are part of each CDR3. A D gene is named only where the DNA matches it firmly. Clone sizes are given selectively: once, few, many, or a class where the clone is expanded.

J | size | V | D | DNA | CDR3
TRBJ2-2 | once | TRBV2 | . | TGTGCCAGCAATTGGCAGGGCCCTTCGAACACCGGGGAGCTGTTTTTT | CASNWQGPSNTGELFF
TRBJ1-1 | . | TRBV6-6 | TRBD1 | TGTGCCAGCACCGGGACAGGGGGCACTGAAGCTTTCTTT | CASTGTGGTEAFF
TRBJ2-7 | . | TRBV19 | TRBD2 | TGTGCCAGTAGTATCCCGGGACTAGCTAACGAGCAGTACTTC | CASSIPGLANEQYF
TRBJ2-7 | . | TRBV27 | TRBD1 | TGTGCCAGCAGTGGACAGGGACGCCGGGGTGAGCAGTACTTC | CASSGQGRRGEQYF
TRBJ1-5 | . | TRBV4-2 | TRBD1 | TGTGCCAGCAGCCAGACAGGGGGCAATCAGCCCCAGCATTTT | CASSQTGGNQPQHF
TRBJ1-1 | . | TRBV15 | . | TGTGCCACCAGTCAGAGACAGGCGAACACTGAAGCTTTCTTT | CATSQRQANTEAFF
TRBJ2-1 | few | TRBV6-4 | TRBD2 | TGTGCCAGCAGTGACTCCTATACCACTAGCGGGTCCTACAATGAGCAGTTCTTC | CASSDSYTTSGSYNEQFF
TRBJ2-1 | many | TRBV9 | TRBD2 | TGTGCCAGCAGCGTAGGCAGCGGGGGGGCGCGTGAGCAGTTCTTC | CASSVGSGGAREQFF
TRBJ1-2 | . | TRBV29-1 | . | TGCAGCGTTGGATTAAGAGGGTATGGCTACACCTTC | CSVGLRGYGYTF
TRBJ1-6 | . | TRBV28 | TRBD1 | TGTGCCAGCACACAGGGGAATTCACCCCTCCACTTT | CASTQGNSPLHF
TRBJ2-7 | . | TRBV7-9 | . | TGTGCCAGCAGCTTAGCGGTGTGGGGGGACTACGAGCAGTACTTC | CASSLAVWGDYEQYF
TRBJ1-4 | . | TRBV2 | . | TGTGCCAGCAGTGACTGGCCCCTCAATGAAAAACTGTTTTTT | CASSDWPLNEKLFF
TRBJ2-1 | . | TRBV27 | TRBD2 | TGTGCCAGCAGTTTATCCGGGACTAGCGGGGGGAGTGAGCAGTTCTTC | CASSLSGTSGGSEQFF
TRBJ1-2 | . | TRBV5-4 | . | TGTGCCAGCAGCTACGGACAGTCCCTTAACTATGGCTACACCTTC | CASSYGQSLNYGYTF
TRBJ1-1 | . | TRBV11-3 | TRBD1 | TGTGCCAGCAGCTACAGGGGTTGGACTGAAGCTTTCTTT | CASSYRGWTEAFF
TRBJ2-3 | . | TRBV7-9 | TRBD1 | TGTGCCAGCAGCTTTAGGGACAGGGGAAAGGATACGCAGTATTTT | CASSFRDRGKDTQYF
TRBJ2-2 | . | TRBV7-2 | TRBD1 | TGTGCCAGCAGTTTCCAGACAGGGGACCGGGAGCTGTTTTTT | CASSFQTGDRELFF
TRBJ1-5 | once | TRBV2 | . | TGTGCCAGCAGTGGAACAGGACGAGCAAATCAGCCCCAGCATTTT | CASSGTGRANQPQHF
TRBJ2-3 | many | TRBV30 | . | TGTGCCTGGAGTGTACTTCAGGGTGGCACAGATACGCAGTATTTT | CAWSVLQGGTDTQYF
TRBJ2-1 | . | TRBV19 | TRBD2 | TGTGCCAGTGGGACTAGCGGGGGTGAGCAGTTCTTC | CASGTSGGEQFF
TRBJ2-2 | once | TRBV7-2 | . | TGTGCCAGCAGCCAAGCCCACGCGAACACCGGGGAGCTGTTTTTT | CASSQAHANTGELFF
TRBJ1-5 | medium-sized | TRBV6-5 | . | TGTGCCAGCAGTTACCAGATGTATCAGCCCCAGCATTTT | CASSYQMYQPQHF